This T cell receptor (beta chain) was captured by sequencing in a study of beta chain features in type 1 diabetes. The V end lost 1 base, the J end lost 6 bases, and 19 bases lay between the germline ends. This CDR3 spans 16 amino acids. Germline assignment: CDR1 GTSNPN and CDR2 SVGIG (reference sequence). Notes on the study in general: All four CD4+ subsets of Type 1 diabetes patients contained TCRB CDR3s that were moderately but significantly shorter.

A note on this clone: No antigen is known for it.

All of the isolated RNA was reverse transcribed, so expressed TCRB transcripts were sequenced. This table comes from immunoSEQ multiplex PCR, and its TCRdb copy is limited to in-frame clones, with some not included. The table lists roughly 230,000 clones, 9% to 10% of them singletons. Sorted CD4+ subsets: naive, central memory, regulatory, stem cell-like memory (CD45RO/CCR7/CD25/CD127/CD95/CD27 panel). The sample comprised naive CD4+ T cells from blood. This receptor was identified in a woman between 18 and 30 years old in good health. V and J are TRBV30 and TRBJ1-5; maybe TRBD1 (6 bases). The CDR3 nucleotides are TGTGCCTGGAGTGCACTGGACAGCCAATTTGGTCAGCCCCAGCATTTT. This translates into CAWSALDSQFGQPQHF. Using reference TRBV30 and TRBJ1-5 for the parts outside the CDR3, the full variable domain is SQTIHQWPATLVQPVGSPLSLECTVEGTSNPNLYWYRQAAGRGLQLLFYSVGIGQISSEVPQNLSASRPQDRQFILSSKKLLLSDSGFYLCAWSALDSQFGQPQHFGDGTRLSIL.